This TCR beta chain was identified in a study of blood T cell repertoires in COVID-19. Overall study: Samples taken during acute and convalescent COVID-19 were collected in the United States, Italy and Spain. The cDNA or gDNA used as material had been derived from T cells, B-cell-depleted T cells, or PBMCs.

Seattle's enrolled individuals joined amid active infection and were then monitored longitudinally. The CDR3 runs 14 residues. The V gene lost 3 bases and the J gene lost 0 bases, with 8 bases spanning the gap. In germline, CDR1 is KGHSH, CDR2 LQKENI. Clones were sequenced by immunoSEQ multiplex PCR, and TCRdb holds only the in-frame ones, with some missing. The sample consists of over 150,000 clones, around 85% of them appearing once. The sample comprised peripheral blood. This chain links TRBV18 with TRBJ1-2; D gene unclear. This TCR was recovered from a man aged 55 to 70 with COVID-19, enrolled during active disease. CDR3 sequence reads: CASSPESSNYGYTF. CDR3 nucleotide sequence: TGTGCCAGCTCACCTGAGTCCTCTAACTATGGCTACACCTTC.